This TCR beta chain was obtained from a study of T cell responses to AZD1222 COVID-19 vaccine. Looking at the study overall: Timing groups of about 4 and about 12 weeks for second doses were pooled.

This clone was counted a single time. Its specificity is not known. Study-level points and caveats: As reported, nearly half of all spike-specific TCRs target variant regions that are unmutated. In a largely white British group with more females than males, clonal diversity was possibly underestimated. The repertoires were collected only after the peak T cell response.

Trimming cost V 3 bases and J 5 bases, with 9 bases left between them. This CDR3 region has 13 residues. In germline, CDR1 is SGDLS, CDR2 YYNGEE. Data came from immunoSEQ multiplex PCR; TCRdb stores just in-frame clones and leaves some out. This table has approximately 120,000 clones, 70% to 90% appearing once. Here the sequenced sample was peripheral blood, taken on day 0 of AZD1222 vaccination. The source is an adult in good health. This chain connects TRBV9 to TRBJ2-1; D is unclear. The CDR3 spells CASSGDRHNEQFF. The CDR3 DNA reads TGTGCCAGCAGCGGTGATAGACACAATGAGCAGTTCTTC.